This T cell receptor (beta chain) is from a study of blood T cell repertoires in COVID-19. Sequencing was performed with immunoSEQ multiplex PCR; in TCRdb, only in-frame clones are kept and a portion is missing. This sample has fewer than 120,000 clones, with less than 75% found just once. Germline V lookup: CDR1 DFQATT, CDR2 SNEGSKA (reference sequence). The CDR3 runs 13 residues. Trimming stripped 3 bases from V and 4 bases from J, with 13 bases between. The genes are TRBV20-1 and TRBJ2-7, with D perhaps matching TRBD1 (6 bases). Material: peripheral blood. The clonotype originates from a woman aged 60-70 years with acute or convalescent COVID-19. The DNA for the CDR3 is TGCAGTGCTAGTCCGGGACAAGAGTACGAGCAGTACTTC. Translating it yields CSASPGQEYEQYF.